A single sample gave rise to the 3 T cell receptor beta chains below, sequenced in a study of blood T cell repertoires in COVID-19. Only in-frame clones appear in the TCRdb table, and some are missing; sequencing was by immunoSEQ multiplex PCR. The table includes around 99,000 clones, less than 85% detected once. The sample was peripheral blood. These receptors were collected from a man aged 45 to 65 who had recovered from COVID-19.

This clone was seen a single time. In nucleotides, the CDR3 is TGTGCCACCCTTAATGAAAAACTGTTTTTT. This encodes CATLNEKLFF. J is TRBJ1-4 and V is TRBV2; D uncertain. This CDR3 comprises 10 residues. V was trimmed by 10 bases and J by 4 bases, leaving 4 bases between them. The germline V gene has CDR1 SNHLY and CDR2 FYNNEI.

This chain joins TRBV4-1 and TRBJ2-1, with a weak D call TRBD1 (8 bases). Germline lookup yields CDR1 MGHRA and CDR2 YSYEKL. The CDR3 consists of 15 residues. V shed 4 bases and J shed 8 bases, with 18 bases lying between them. The CDR3 DNA is TGCGCCAGCAGCCGGACAGGGAGCGGGATCTATGAGCAGTTCTTC. Translation gives CASSRTGSGIYEQFF.

The V call is TRBV18, the J call TRBJ2-3, with TRBD2 identical over 11 bases. This CDR3 is 17 amino acids long. V lost 0 bases, J lost 6 bases, and 8 bases stayed unmatched. CDR1 is KGHSH, CDR2 LQKENI, per germline. CDR3 bases: TGTGCCAGCTCACCACCGAGTCTAGCGGGAGGAGGGGATACGCAGTATTTT. Encoded protein: CASSPPSLAGGGDTQYF.